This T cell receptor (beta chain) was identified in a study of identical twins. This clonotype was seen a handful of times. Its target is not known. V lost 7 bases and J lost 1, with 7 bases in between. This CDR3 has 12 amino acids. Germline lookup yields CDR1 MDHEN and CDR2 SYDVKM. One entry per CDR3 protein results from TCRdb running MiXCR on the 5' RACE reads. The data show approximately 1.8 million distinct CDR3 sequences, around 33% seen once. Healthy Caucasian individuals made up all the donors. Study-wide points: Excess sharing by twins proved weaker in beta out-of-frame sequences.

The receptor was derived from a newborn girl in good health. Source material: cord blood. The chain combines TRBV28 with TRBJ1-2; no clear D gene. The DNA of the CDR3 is TGTGCCAGCAACGCAGTTAACTATGGCTACACCTTC. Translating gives CASNAVNYGYTF.